This entry lists 30 T cell receptor beta chains sequenced from one sample in a study of shared clonotypes between healthy human individuals. Using immunoSEQ multiplex PCR, the repertoire was profiled, and TCRdb retains in-frame clones only, with some absent. The repertoire holds more than 1.2 million clones, 98% seen once, with approximately 0.38% in the top ten. The sample was naive CD4+ T cells sorted from blood. Subset specified: CD45RA+ positively selected. The receptors shown here come from a man between 25 and 39 years old in good health.

The chain uses TRBV29-1 and TRBJ2-5, with D maybe TRBD1 (6 bases). This CDR3 is built from 14 residues. Germline CDR1 reads SQVTM; CDR2 reads ANQGSEA. The V and J ends lost 5 bases and 2 bases respectively, with 15 bases between them. The CDR3 DNA follows: TGCAGCGTTATACAGGGTGGGGAACAAGAGACCCAGTACTTC. As protein: CSVIQGGEQETQYF. The whole variable domain, filled in from reference TRBV29-1 and TRBJ2-5, reads SAVISQKPSRDICQRGTSLTIQCQVDSQVTMMFWYRQQPGQSLTLIATANQGSEATYESGFVIDKFPISRPNLTFSTLTVSNMSPEDSSIYLCSVIQGGEQETQYFGPGTRLLVL.

This chain joins TRBV27 and TRBJ2-4; D might be TRBD1 (5 bases). This CDR3 region has 17 residues. Germline loops: CDR1 MNHEY, CDR2 SMNVEV (reference sequence). Deletions cut 2 bases from V and 4 bases from J, with 18 bases between. DNA for the CDR3: TGTGCCAGCAGTTTACAGGGCCCCTTTTCCCCAAAAAACATTCAGTACTTC. This gives the protein CASSLQGPFSPKNIQYF.

The CDR3 coding sequence is TGTGCCAGCAGTTCTACGCCGGTTTACGAGCAGTACTTC. Translated: CASSSTPVYEQYF. The chain has TRBV28 and TRBJ2-7; D uncertain. The germline gives CDR1 MDHEN, CDR2 SYDVKM. The CDR3 is 13 amino acids. V was pared by 4 bases and J by 4 bases, with 11 bases between.

This rearrangement joins TRBV5-4 to TRBJ2-1, with TRBD2 matching 9 bases. V was pared by 1 base and J by 0 bases, with 8 bases of the junction left unmatched. The CDR3 sequence is 18 residues long. Germline V CDR1 and CDR2: SGHNT, YYREEE (reference sequence). CDR3 bases: TGTGCCAGCAGCTTGCTGGGGGCGGGGGGGAGCTCCTACAATGAGCAGTTCTTC. It translates to CASSLLGAGGSSYNEQFF. Variable domain in full (rest from reference TRBV5-4 and TRBJ2-1): ETGVTQSPTHLIKTRGQQVTLRCSSQSGHNTVSWYQQALGQGPQFIFQYYREEENGRGNFPPRFSGLQFPNYSSELNVNALELDDSALYLCASSLLGAGGSSYNEQFFGPGTRLTVL.

The V and J genes are TRBV28 and TRBJ2-7, with D perhaps matching TRBD1 (6 bases). Trimming left V 4 bases short and J 0 bases short, with 16 bases between. The CDR3 runs 16 residues. Germline V CDR1 and CDR2: MDHEN, SYDVKM. DNA for the CDR3: TGTGCCAGCAGTTCACATCGAGGGGGAAGCTCCTACGAGCAGTACTTC. Translating it yields CASSSHRGGSSYEQYF.

This chain links TRBV5-4 with TRBJ1-1; unclear D gene. The germline V and J ends were trimmed by 1 base and 3 bases, with 7 bases remaining between them. Germline lookup yields CDR1 SGHNT and CDR2 YYREEE (reference sequence). There are 13 residues in the CDR3. Here the CDR3 reads CASSLSGDTEAFF. DNA of the CDR3: TGTGCCAGCAGCTTGTCCGGGGACACTGAAGCTTTCTTT.

Comment on this clone: This specimen includes other DNA sequences encoding the same CDR3. This chain uses TRBV30 with TRBJ2-5; no definite D call. The CDR3 runs 13 residues. V shed 0 bases and J shed 4 bases, with 9 bases lying between them. Per germline, CDR1 GTSNPN and CDR2 SVGIG (reference sequence). Written as DNA, the CDR3 is TGTGCCTGGAGTGTTGGTGGGGTAGAGACCCAGTACTTC. It specifies CAWSVGGVETQYF.

This chain connects TRBV7-9 to TRBJ2-5, with a possible D match to TRBD1 (5 bases). Germline V gene data show CDR1 as SEHNR and CDR2 as FQNEAQ (reference sequence). V lost 5 bases and J 7 bases, leaving 20 bases between the germline ends. This CDR3 has 15 residues. The CDR3 bases are TGTGCCAGCAGCCCGGACACGTCACCCTCGGGGACCCAGTACTTC. It yields the protein CASSPDTSPSGTQYF.

CDR3 sequence reads: CASSHRDGMNTEAFF. DNA of the CDR3: TGTGCCAGCAGCCATCGGGACGGAATGAACACTGAAGCTTTCTTT. This chain connects TRBV9 to TRBJ1-1; D possibly corresponds to TRBD1 (5 bases). Germline CDR1 reads SGDLS; CDR2 reads YYNGEE. V shed 4 bases and J shed 0 bases, with 13 bases lying between them. The CDR3 runs 15 residues.

The rearrangement links TRBV5-6 to TRBJ1-3, with TRBD1 as a possible D gene (5 bases). Trimming took 4 bases from V and 0 from J, leaving 17 bases between them. Germline V gives CDR1 SGHDT, CDR2 YYEEEE. The CDR3 runs 17 residues. The CDR3, as DNA: TGTGCCAGCAGCCCAATATGGGACGGCGTCTCTGGAAACACCATATATTTT. It codes for CASSPIWDGVSGNTIYF.

V and J are TRBV6-6 and TRBJ2-7; D remains ambiguous. CDR3 length: 15 residues. V shed 2 bases and J shed 7 bases, with 18 bases lying between them. Germline CDR1 reads MNHNY; CDR2 reads SVGAGI (reference sequence). The DNA of the CDR3 is TGTGCCAGCAGTTACCAACGGGCCTCGGCAGCAGAGCAGTACTTC. It translates to CASSYQRASAAEQYF.

The gene calls are TRBV18 and TRBJ2-5, with D possibly TRBD2 on 6 matching bases. Trimming took off 2 bases at V and 5 bases at J, with 15 bases between the two ends. CDR1 and CDR2 from the germline V gene are KGHSH and LQKENI. The CDR3 loop spans 15 amino acids. The CDR3 loop is CASSPAGMAGETQYF. CDR3 coding DNA: TGTGCCAGCTCACCAGCAGGGATGGCGGGGGAGACCCAGTACTTC.

V and J are TRBV7-2 and TRBJ2-1; tentatively, D is TRBD1 or TRBD2 (5 bases each). Germline CDR1 is SGHTA and CDR2 is FQGNSA. The CDR3 runs to 15 residues. The V and J ends lost 5 bases and 9 bases respectively, with 20 bases between them. The CDR3 nucleotides read TGTGCCAGCAGCGCCCCTAGGGGACGGGGTGGTGAGCAGTTCTTC. Translated, it gives CASSAPRGRGGEQFF. The variable domain in full, completed from reference TRBV7-2 and TRBJ2-1, reads GAGVSQSPSNKVTEKGKDVELRCDPISGHTALYWYRQSLGQGLEFLIYFQGNSAPDKSGLPSDRFSAERTGGSVSTLTIQRTQQEDSAVYLCASSAPRGRGGEQFFGPGTRLTVL.

The chain uses TRBV10-2 and TRBJ2-7, with D perhaps given as TRBD1 or TRBD2 (5 bases each). Trimming pared 10 bases from V and 3 bases from J, leaving 16 bases between. Germline CDR1 and CDR2: WSHSY and SAAADI. The CDR3 is made up of 13 amino acids. The CDR3 bases are TGCGCCACCAGCCAGGGACGGCACTACGAGCAGTACTTC. It specifies CATSQGRHYEQYF.

This clone has just one count. Other DNA sequences in this sample translate to the same CDR3. The chain is built from TRBV11-2 and TRBJ2-5; no firm D call. Per the germline V gene, CDR1 is SGHAT and CDR2 is FQNNGV. Trimming removed 5 bases at V and 2 bases at J, with 6 bases between. This CDR3 is built from 12 residues. Here the CDR3 reads CASSRVQETQYF. DNA of the CDR3: TGTGCCAGCAGCCGGGTTCAAGAGACCCAGTACTTC.

The chain joins TRBV21-1 to TRBJ2-1; the table's TRBD2 call for D was not verified on the DNA. TRBV21-1 is designated a pseudogene. This CDR3 has 21 residues. CDR3 residues: CASSKVVSGLAGGTPHNEQFF. CDR3 DNA: TGTGCCAGCAGCAAAGTTGTATCGGGACTAGCGGGAGGCACCCCCCACAATGAGCAGTTCTTC.

This chain links TRBV5-1 with TRBJ2-7; D might be TRBD1 (6 bases). Trimming removed 4 bases from V and 4 bases from J, with 15 bases in between. The germline V gene encodes CDR1 SGHRS and CDR2 YFSETQ. The CDR3 sequence is 14 residues long. CDR3 loop: CASSKRDRLYEQYF. The DNA of the CDR3 is TGCGCCAGCAGCAAGCGTGACAGGTTATACGAGCAGTACTTC.

The V call is TRBV28, the J call TRBJ2-7, with 8 bases matching TRBD1. The V gene end was trimmed by 7 bases and the J gene end by 3 bases; junction bases not matched to a gene: 11. This CDR3 comprises 15 residues. The germline V gene has CDR1 MDHEN and CDR2 SYDVKM. CDR3 nucleotides: TGTGCCAGCACCTTTCAGGGGGCGGGCTACTACGAGCAGTACTTC. Protein product: CASTFQGAGYYEQYF.

V is TRBV10-2 and J is TRBJ2-5; maybe TRBD1 (5 bases). Trimming took off 7 bases at V and 7 bases at J, with 13 bases between the two ends. The CDR3 runs to 12 residues. CDR1 WSHSY and CDR2 SAAADI come from the germline V gene. CDR3 coding DNA: TGCGCCAGCAAGGCAGGGATCGGGACCCAGTACTTC. Protein sequence: CASKAGIGTQYF.

This chain's CDR3 is CASLQTGRGEQYF. The CDR3 nucleotides are TGTGCCAGCCTCCAGACAGGGCGGGGCGAGCAGTACTTC. The gene calls are TRBV28 and TRBJ2-7; D is perhaps TRBD1 (7 bases). V dropped 8 bases and J dropped 6 bases, with 17 bases sitting between them. CDR3 length: 13 amino acids. CDR1 MDHEN and CDR2 SYDVKM come from the germline V gene.

The V gene is TRBV18, the J gene TRBJ1-1, with D possibly matching TRBD1 (6 bases). The CDR3 is 14 residues long. Per the germline V gene, CDR1 is KGHSH and CDR2 is LQKENI. Trimming took off 6 bases at V and 4 bases at J, with 15 bases between the two ends. This CDR3 reads CASSIQGPFTEAFF. The DNA for the CDR3 is TGTGCCAGCTCTATCCAGGGGCCCTTCACTGAAGCTTTCTTT.

The chain joins TRBV9 to TRBJ1-2; perhaps TRBD1 as D (6 bases). The germline V and J ends were trimmed by 3 bases and 4 bases, with 22 bases remaining between them. This CDR3 spans 17 amino acids. Germline lookup yields CDR1 SGDLS and CDR2 YYNGEE. CDR3 sequence (DNA): TGTGCCAGCAGCGAGGAAAGGGGGTCTGGGTCCTCCTATGGCTACACCTTC. It specifies CASSEERGSGSSYGYTF.

V is TRBV7-9 and J is TRBJ2-6; D remains unclear. V lost 4 bases and J 0 bases, leaving 10 bases between the germline ends. Germline CDR1 reads SEHNR; CDR2 reads FQNEAQ (reference sequence). This CDR3 has 16 amino acids. CDR3 amino acids: CASSYARHSGANVLTF. The CDR3 DNA is TGTGCCAGCAGCTACGCCCGACACTCTGGGGCCAACGTCCTGACTTTC. Drawing the rest from reference TRBV7-9 and TRBJ2-6, the complete variable domain is DTGVSQNPRHKITKRGQNVTFRCDPISEHNRLYWYRQTLGQGPEFLTYFQNEAQLEKSRLLSDRFSAERPKGSFSTLEIQRTEQGDSAMYLCASSYARHSGANVLTFGAGSRLTVL.

J is TRBJ1-4 and V is TRBV29-1; D is possibly TRBD1 (5 bases). Germline V lookup: CDR1 SQVTM, CDR2 ANQGSEA. The CDR3 loop spans 15 amino acids. V lost 5 bases and J 5 bases, leaving 18 bases between the germline ends. The CDR3 is CSVSGRRGQNEKLFF. The CDR3 nucleotides read TGCAGCGTTTCAGGGAGGCGTGGGCAAAATGAAAAACTGTTTTTT.

The J gene is TRBJ2-5, the V gene TRBV7-8; 7 bases map to TRBD1. V trimming: 2 bases; J trimming: 2 bases; junction bases outside the gene matches: 2. Germline V lookup: CDR1 SGHVS, CDR2 FQNEAQ. There are 14 residues in the CDR3. CDR3 DNA: TGTGCCAGCAGCTTAATGACAGGGCAAGAGACCCAGTACTTC. Its translation: CASSLMTGQETQYF.

The chain combines TRBV9 with TRBJ2-7, with no clear D. Germline loops: CDR1 SGDLS, CDR2 YYNGEE. The CDR3 runs to 15 residues. Trimming took 0 bases from V and 2 from J, leaving 12 bases between them. The chain's CDR3 is CASSVGVQVTYEQYF. The CDR3 DNA follows: TGTGCCAGCAGCGTAGGGGTCCAGGTAACCTACGAGCAGTACTTC.

V usage is TRBV10-3 and J usage is TRBJ2-1; 13 bases map to TRBD2. This CDR3 is 15 amino acids long. After removal of 6 bases from V and 5 bases from J, the junction contained 4 bases not matched to a gene. Per the germline V gene, CDR1 is ENHRY and CDR2 is SYGVKD. CDR3 residues: CAIRKLAGGDNEQFF. The CDR3 nucleotides read TGTGCCATCAGGAAACTAGCGGGGGGGGACAATGAGCAGTTCTTC.

V usage is TRBV7-2 and J usage is TRBJ2-7; possible D gene TRBD2, 5 bases. The germline gives CDR1 SGHTA, CDR2 FQGNSA. Trimming shortened V by 5 bases and J by 4 bases, and 15 bases separated the two germline ends. This CDR3 comprises 14 residues. Here the CDR3 DNA reads TGTGCCAGCAGCCTGGGTCGAGCGGATTACGAGCAGTACTTC. Encoded protein: CASSLGRADYEQYF.

This rearrangement joins TRBV9 to TRBJ1-3; D ambiguous. The CDR3 extends over 10 amino acids. V was clipped by 7 bases and J by 11 bases, with 10 bases between them. CDR1 is SGDLS, CDR2 YYNGEE, per germline. The DNA of the CDR3 is TGTGCCAGCGGTGATATGGCCATATATTTT. Protein: CASGDMAIYF.

The V gene is TRBV5-1, the J gene TRBJ2-1, with 9 bases aligning to TRBD2. Germline V gene data show CDR1 as SGHRS and CDR2 as YFSETQ. With 3 bases clipped from V and 4 bases from J, the junction kept 8 bases outside the gene matches. The CDR3 spans 16 residues. The CDR3 loop reads CASSSSGTSRYNEQFF. CDR3 sequence (DNA): TGCGCCAGCAGCTCCTCAGGGACTAGCCGTTACAATGAGCAGTTCTTC.